Below are 11 T cell receptor beta chains sequenced from a single sample in a study of CD8+CD57+ T cells in acquired aplastic anemia. CD8+CD57+ cell expansion had been shown by flow cytometry in patients chosen for sequencing. Genomic DNA acted as the template from which TCR beta VDJ combination and CDR3 sequence profiling were carried out. Each CDR3 protein gets one entry after TCRdb re-called the reads with MiXCR. Of roughly 200,000 distinct CDR3 sequences listed, 55% to 65% are singletons. The sample taken for sequencing was sorted CD4+, CD8+, or CD8+CD57+ T cells (not recorded which) from PBMCs. The receptors were gathered from a human donor with aplastic anemia.

The chain couples TRBV24-1 to TRBJ1-1; D might be TRBD1 (5 bases). From germline, CDR1 is KGHDR and CDR2 SFDVKD. CDR3 length: 13 residues. V lost 6 bases and J lost 0, with 7 bases in between. For the CDR3, the DNA is TGTGCCACCAGTTTGGGACTGAACACTGAAGCTTTCTTT. Amino acid sequence: CATSLGLNTEAFF.

The chain has TRBV5-1 and TRBJ2-3; D uncertain. CDR1 and CDR2 (germline): SGHRS, YFSETQ. CDR3 length: 14 residues. V was pared by 7 bases and J by 1 base, with 13 bases between. CDR3: CASVSDGGTDTQYF. The CDR3 DNA is TGCGCCAGCGTCAGTGATGGTGGCACAGATACGCAGTATTTT.

This clonotype was seen ten or more times. V is TRBV2 and J is TRBJ2-2; D possibly matches TRBD1 or TRBD2 (5 bases each). This CDR3 is 17 amino acids long. The V and J ends lost 2 bases and 0 bases respectively, with 13 bases between them. Germline V gene lookup returns CDR1 SNHLY and CDR2 FYNNEI. The CDR3 sequence is CASSENIEGPNTGELFF. The CDR3 region has the DNA TGTGCCAGCAGTGAAAATATAGAGGGACCGAACACCGGGGAGCTGTTTTTT.

This clonotype was picked up one time. This chain connects TRBV2 to TRBJ2-5; tentatively, D is TRBD1 or TRBD2 (5 bases each). The CDR3 sequence is 13 residues long. V was cut by 6 bases and J by 5 bases, with 13 bases left in between. In germline, CDR1 is SNHLY, CDR2 FYNNEI. CDR3 coding DNA: TGTGCCAGCAGCGGGACGACTGGCGAGACCCAGTACTTC. Translating gives CASSGTTGETQYF.

The chain links TRBV7-6 to TRBJ2-7, with D possibly matching TRBD1 (6 bases). The CDR3 consists of 15 residues. CDR1 is SGHVS, CDR2 FNYEAQ, per germline. With 5 bases removed from V and 2 bases from J, the gap between germline ends came to 16 bases. In DNA form, the CDR3 reads TGTGCCAGCAGCGTAGAGGCCAGGGGCGCCTACGAGCAGTACTTC. This sequence encodes CASSVEARGAYEQYF. The full variable domain, with the rest looked up from reference TRBV7-6 and TRBJ2-7, is GAGVSQSPRYKVTKRGQDVALRCDPISGHVSLYWYRQALGQGPEFLTYFNYEAQQDKSGLPNDRFSAERPEGSISTLTIQRTEQRDSAMYRCASSVEARGAYEQYFGPGTRLTVT.

V usage is TRBV19 and J usage is TRBJ1-4; 8 positions match TRBD1. CDR1 LNHDA and CDR2 SQIVND come from the germline V gene (reference sequence). This CDR3 is built from 15 residues. V shed 3 bases and J 4 bases; nucleotides not matched to a gene: 4. Written as DNA, the CDR3 is TGTGCCAGTAGTATTCAGGGGGCGGATAATGAAAAACTGTTTTTT. This translates into CASSIQGADNEKLFF.

This clonotype was detected only a few times. The junction departs from germline at one end; a sequencing error may be responsible. The J gene is TRBJ2-7, the V gene TRBV2, with TRBD1 as a possible D gene (6 bases). The CDR3 consists of 17 residues. Germline loops: CDR1 SNHLY, CDR2 FYNNEI. CDR3 DNA: TGTGCCACCAGTGCTAGAGAGGGGGACACTCGCTCCTACGAGCAGTACTTC. Residues: CATSAREGDTRSYEQYF.

V is TRBV10-3 and J is TRBJ1-6; no reliable D call. Germline V gives CDR1 ENHRY, CDR2 SYGVKD. V was shortened by 3 bases and J by 0 bases, with 6 bases between the two germline ends. The CDR3 is 15 amino acids. This CDR3 is CAISDSSSYNSPLHF. CDR3 DNA sequence: TGTGCCATCAGTGACAGTAGCTCCTATAATTCACCCCTCCACTTT.

The CDR3 here is CSARGAREETQYF. CDR3 nucleotides: TGCAGCGCGCGGGGGGCAAGGGAAGAGACCCAGTACTTC. The chain combines TRBV29-1 with TRBJ2-5; TRBD2 matches at 8 bases. The CDR3 contains 13 residues. Germline values: CDR1 SQVTM, CDR2 ANQGSEA. V lost 7 bases, J lost 3 bases, and 7 bases stayed unmatched.

The chain joins TRBV7-2 to TRBJ1-2; 9 nucleotides match TRBD1. The CDR3 loop spans 15 amino acids. The germline CDR1 and CDR2 sequences are SGHTA and FQGNSA. Losses at the gene ends were 4 bases for V and 4 bases for J; bases not matched to a gene: 7. CDR3 DNA sequence: TGTGCCAGCAGCTCTTCGGGACAGGGCCCCTATGGCTACACCTTC. Protein product: CASSSSGQGPYGYTF. The full variable domain, its missing parts supplied by reference TRBV7-2 and TRBJ1-2, is GAGVSQSPSNKVTEKGKDVELRCDPISGHTALYWYRQSLGQGLEFLIYFQGNSAPDKSGLPSDRFSAERTGGSVSTLTIQRTQQEDSAVYLCASSSSGQGPYGYTFGSGTRLTVV.

This clonotype was recorded only once. The V gene is TRBV12-3 or TRBV12-4, the J gene TRBJ2-1; D perhaps matches TRBD2 (5 bases). Trimming cost V 5 bases and J 5 bases, with 25 bases left between them. The CDR3 contains 18 residues. CDR3 in amino acids: CASSPPPLRPSLDNEQFF. The CDR3 DNA follows: TGTGCCAGCAGTCCTCCCCCCCTAAGGCCTAGCCTGGACAATGAGCAGTTCTTC.